A selection of T cell receptor beta chains follows, all from one sample in a study of CD8 T cells in ankylosing spondylitis. TCRdb called the 5' RACE reads again in MiXCR, with one record for every CDR3 protein. The sample comprises approximately 210,000 distinct CDR3 sequences, 10% to 15% of which are singletons, and approximately 16% rests with the top ten. Material for sequencing was blood, either unsorted or a sorted T cell fraction (not recorded which). Receptors originate from a male donor with ankylosing spondylitis or in good health (not recorded which). Each CDR3 is given with its conserved first and last residue. Each record gives: D gene, V gene, clone size, J gene, CDR3 DNA, CDR3 protein. A D gene is named only where the DNA matches it firmly. Expanded clones are given a class, and other clones once, few, many or no size at all.

D gene: TRBD2; V gene: TRBV15; clone size: NA; J gene: TRBJ2-5; CDR3 DNA: TGTGCCACCAGCAGGACTAGCGGGAGGGCTCCTAACTACCAAGAGACCCAGTACTTC; CDR3 protein: CATSRTSGRAPNYQETQYF
D gene: NA; V gene: TRBV7-9; clone size: NA; J gene: TRBJ1-2; CDR3 DNA: TGTGCCAGCAGCACCGGGACACTCTATGGCTACACCTTC; CDR3 protein: CASSTGTLYGYTF
D gene: NA; V gene: TRBV12-3/TRBV12-4; clone size: NA; J gene: TRBJ2-7; CDR3 DNA: TGTGCCAGCAGTTTGGAGACCGCCCGCTACGAGCAGTACTTC; CDR3 protein: CASSLETARYEQYF
D gene: TRBD1; V gene: TRBV5-1; clone size: NA; J gene: TRBJ2-7; CDR3 DNA: TGCGCCAGCAGCCCAGGATATGGGGGGACAGGGGATCCCGAGCAGTACTTC; CDR3 protein: CASSPGYGGTGDPEQYF
D gene: NA; V gene: TRBV29-1; clone size: many; J gene: TRBJ2-1; CDR3 DNA: TGCAGCGTGGCACCCGGAGGGGTGAATGAGCAGTTCTTC; CDR3 protein: CSVAPGGVNEQFF
D gene: TRBD2; V gene: TRBV10-3; clone size: NA; J gene: TRBJ2-2; CDR3 DNA: TGTGCCATCAGTGACCCCCCCACTAGCGGGGGGCCCCCCGGGGAGCTGTTTTTT; CDR3 protein: CAISDPPTSGGPPGELFF
D gene: TRBD1; V gene: TRBV4-1; clone size: NA; J gene: TRBJ2-3; CDR3 DNA: TGCGCCAGCAGCCAAGTCCCCCAGGGGGCTTGGGTAGATACGCAGTATTTT; CDR3 protein: CASSQVPQGAWVDTQYF
D gene: NA; V gene: TRBV27; clone size: NA; J gene: TRBJ1-1; CDR3 DNA: TGTGCCAGCAGTTTATCGGCATGGATTGAAGCTTTCTTT; CDR3 protein: CASSLSAWIEAFF
D gene: NA; V gene: TRBV5-6; clone size: NA; J gene: TRBJ2-1; CDR3 DNA: TGTGCCAGCAGCCCCAACCAACACAATGAGCAGTTCTTC; CDR3 protein: CASSPNQHNEQFF
D gene: TRBD2; V gene: TRBV5-1; clone size: few; J gene: TRBJ2-2; CDR3 DNA: TGCGCCAGCAGCCGCGGGACTAGCGGGGCGAACACCGGGGAGCTGTTTTTT; CDR3 protein: CASSRGTSGANTGELFF
D gene: NA; V gene: TRBV3-1; clone size: NA; J gene: TRBJ1-5; CDR3 DNA: TGTGCCAGCAGCCAAGACCCGTTGGATCAGCCCCAGCATTTT; CDR3 protein: CASSQDPLDQPQHF
D gene: NA; V gene: TRBV25-1; clone size: NA; J gene: TRBJ2-2; CDR3 DNA: TGTGCCAGCAGTGAAAGGGACCCAGGAGGTAGCGGGGAGCTGTTTTTT; CDR3 protein: CASSERDPGGSGELFF
D gene: TRBD2; V gene: TRBV11-2; clone size: few; J gene: TRBJ2-1; CDR3 DNA: TGTGCCAGCAGCGGAGATAGGTGGGTTAGCGGGGGATACAATGAGCAGTTCTTC; CDR3 protein: CASSGDRWVSGGYNEQFF
D gene: TRBD2; V gene: TRBV20-1; clone size: many; J gene: TRBJ2-1; CDR3 DNA: TGCAGTGCCCAGGGCGAGCGGGAGAGTGGTGAGCAGTTCTTC; CDR3 protein: CSAQGERESGEQFF
D gene: TRBD1; V gene: TRBV3-1; clone size: few; J gene: TRBJ2-4; CDR3 DNA: TGTGCCAGCAGCCAAGCGGGACAGAAAAACATTCAGTACTTC; CDR3 protein: CASSQAGQKNIQYF
D gene: NA; V gene: TRBV7-6; clone size: few; J gene: TRBJ2-5; CDR3 DNA: TGTGCCAGCAGCTCTACCTCGAGGTCGGGAGAGACCCAGTACTTC; CDR3 protein: CASSSTSRSGETQYF
D gene: TRBD2; V gene: TRBV11-2; clone size: NA; J gene: TRBJ2-1; CDR3 DNA: TGTGCCAGCAGCCCAACGCCGGGACTAGCGGGGGGGCTTAATGAGCAGTTCTTC; CDR3 protein: CASSPTPGLAGGLNEQFF
D gene: NA; V gene: TRBV7-2; clone size: NA; J gene: TRBJ2-1; CDR3 DNA: TGTGCCAGCAGCACCGCTAGCGATCGTGAGCAGTTCTTC; CDR3 protein: CASSTASDREQFF
D gene: TRBD1; V gene: TRBV4-1; clone size: few; J gene: TRBJ2-5; CDR3 DNA: TGCGCCAGCAGCCACCCAAGGACAGGGGGGGAGACCCAGTACTTC; CDR3 protein: CASSHPRTGGETQYF
D gene: NA; V gene: TRBV5-1; clone size: few; J gene: TRBJ2-3; CDR3 DNA: TGCGCCAGCAGTCTAAGCGGTACTAGCACAGATACGCAGTATTTT; CDR3 protein: CASSLSGTSTDTQYF
D gene: TRBD2; V gene: TRBV5-1; clone size: NA; J gene: TRBJ2-7; CDR3 DNA: TGCGCCAGCAGCCCAGGGACTAGCGGGGGGGCCGTGGACGAGCAGTACTTC; CDR3 protein: CASSPGTSGGAVDEQYF
D gene: NA; V gene: TRBV29-1; clone size: few; J gene: TRBJ2-2; CDR3 DNA: TGCAGCGTTGAATGGTACGCCGGGGAGCTGTTTTTT; CDR3 protein: CSVEWYAGELFF
D gene: TRBD1; V gene: TRBV4-1; clone size: NA; J gene: TRBJ1-4; CDR3 DNA: TGCGCCAGCAGCCTTCTGGGACAGGGGGCTGAAAAACTGTTTTTT; CDR3 protein: CASSLLGQGAEKLFF
D gene: NA; V gene: TRBV5-6; clone size: NA; J gene: TRBJ1-1; CDR3 DNA: TGTGCCAGCAGCTTGGCCTGGCCATACATGAACACTGAAGCTTTCTTT; CDR3 protein: CASSLAWPYMNTEAFF
D gene: TRBD1; V gene: TRBV11-2; clone size: NA; J gene: TRBJ2-7; CDR3 DNA: TGTGCCAGCAGCTCTTGGACAGGGCAGGGGCAGTACTTC; CDR3 protein: CASSSWTGQGQYF
D gene: NA; V gene: TRBV5-4; clone size: few; J gene: TRBJ2-6; CDR3 DNA: TGTGCCAGCAGCTCTAGGGGCGCTGGGGCCAACGTCCTGACTTTC; CDR3 protein: CASSSRGAGANVLTF
D gene: NA; V gene: TRBV5-1; clone size: few; J gene: TRBJ2-7; CDR3 DNA: TGCGCCAGCAGCGTAGGGACGGGTACCTACGAGCAGTACTTC; CDR3 protein: CASSVGTGTYEQYF
D gene: NA; V gene: TRBV2; clone size: many; J gene: TRBJ2-7; CDR3 DNA: TGTGCCAGCAGTGAACAGGTCGGGCCAGACGAGCAGTACTTC; CDR3 protein: CASSEQVGPDEQYF
D gene: NA; V gene: TRBV15; clone size: few; J gene: TRBJ1-3; CDR3 DNA: TGTGCCACCAGCAGAGGAGGAGAGTCTGGAAACACCATATATTTT; CDR3 protein: CATSRGGESGNTIYF
D gene: TRBD1; V gene: TRBV13; clone size: few; J gene: TRBJ2-7; CDR3 DNA: TGTGCCAGCAGCCCAGGACAGGGAGCCGAGCAGTACTTC; CDR3 protein: CASSPGQGAEQYF
D gene: NA; V gene: TRBV4-1; clone size: NA; J gene: TRBJ2-3; CDR3 DNA: TGCGCCAGCAGCCCCCACGGTGTAGATACGCAGTATTTT; CDR3 protein: CASSPHGVDTQYF
D gene: TRBD1; V gene: TRBV14; clone size: few; J gene: TRBJ1-1; CDR3 DNA: TGTGCCAGCAGCCTTCGACAGGGGGAGCGCACTGAAGCTTTCTTT; CDR3 protein: CASSLRQGERTEAFF
D gene: NA; V gene: TRBV11-2; clone size: many; J gene: TRBJ2-5; CDR3 DNA: TGTGCCAGCAGCACCGCTAGCACGTTATCCTCAGCAATGTCGGAGACCCAGTACTTC; CDR3 protein: CASSTASTLSSAMSETQYF
D gene: NA; V gene: TRBV29-1; clone size: NA; J gene: TRBJ2-1; CDR3 DNA: TGCAGCGTTGAAGATCTAAATGAGCAGTTCTTC; CDR3 protein: CSVEDLNEQFF
D gene: TRBD2; V gene: TRBV10-1; clone size: NA; J gene: TRBJ2-7; CDR3 DNA: TGCGCCAGCAGCCCTTCTCCTAGCGGGGGCCACGAGCAGTACTTC; CDR3 protein: CASSPSPSGGHEQYF
D gene: NA; V gene: TRBV4-1; clone size: NA; J gene: TRBJ1-5; CDR3 DNA: TGCGCCAGCAGCCAAGTAGGAGGTTTAGGCAATCAGCCCCAGCATTTT; CDR3 protein: CASSQVGGLGNQPQHF
D gene: NA; V gene: TRBV7-9; clone size: NA; J gene: TRBJ2-3; CDR3 DNA: TGTGCCAGCCGGACTCCTTGGACAGATACGCAGTATTTT; CDR3 protein: CASRTPWTDTQYF
D gene: TRBD2; V gene: TRBV29-1; clone size: many; J gene: TRBJ2-1; CDR3 DNA: TGCAGCGTTGGTAAACCGGGACTAGATACTGAGCAGTTCTTC; CDR3 protein: CSVGKPGLDTEQFF
D gene: NA; V gene: TRBV6-5; clone size: few; J gene: TRBJ1-1; CDR3 DNA: TGTGCCAGCAGTTATGGGGGTAATCTGGAAGCTTTCTTT; CDR3 protein: CASSYGGNLEAFF
D gene: NA; V gene: TRBV29-1; clone size: many; J gene: TRBJ2-5; CDR3 DNA: TGCAGCGTTGGTGGGGAGACCCAGTACTTC; CDR3 protein: CSVGGETQYF
D gene: TRBD1; V gene: TRBV29-1; clone size: NA; J gene: TRBJ2-7; CDR3 DNA: TGCAGCGTTGAGGGGGACAGGGACCCCATCGAGCAGTACTTC; CDR3 protein: CSVEGDRDPIEQYF
D gene: TRBD2; V gene: TRBV11-2; clone size: NA; J gene: TRBJ2-3; CDR3 DNA: TGTGCCAGCAGCTTGGGGCGGGGGGGCATCACAGATACGCAGTATTTT; CDR3 protein: CASSLGRGGITDTQYF
D gene: NA; V gene: TRBV12-3/TRBV12-4; clone size: NA; J gene: TRBJ2-1; CDR3 DNA: TGTGCCAGCAGCCGTGGACTGTCCTACAATGAGCAGTTCTTC; CDR3 protein: CASSRGLSYNEQFF
D gene: NA; V gene: TRBV27; clone size: few; J gene: TRBJ1-2; CDR3 DNA: TGTGCCAGCAGTTTATCGGCAGGGCCCTTTAACTATGGCTACACCTTC; CDR3 protein: CASSLSAGPFNYGYTF
D gene: NA; V gene: TRBV6-1; clone size: NA; J gene: TRBJ1-1; CDR3 DNA: TGTGCCAGCAGTCCACAGGGCAGCCTGACTGAAGCTTTCTTT; CDR3 protein: CASSPQGSLTEAFF
D gene: NA; V gene: TRBV7-8; clone size: NA; J gene: TRBJ2-3; CDR3 DNA: TGTGCCAGCAGCTTCGGGGACCCCATCCCAGATACGCAGTATTTT; CDR3 protein: CASSFGDPIPDTQYF
D gene: NA; V gene: TRBV20-1; clone size: few; J gene: TRBJ1-3; CDR3 DNA: TGCAGTGCTACACGGGGTAACACCATATATTTT; CDR3 protein: CSATRGNTIYF
D gene: TRBD2; V gene: TRBV4-1; clone size: NA; J gene: TRBJ2-1; CDR3 DNA: TGCGCCAGCAGTCGCGGAGCGGGGTTTGGGGGTGAGCAGTTCTTC; CDR3 protein: CASSRGAGFGGEQFF